The 17 T cell receptor beta chains presented below share a single source sample, sequenced in a study of patients and donors after allogeneic stem cell transplantation. One entry per CDR3 protein, called by TCRdb with MiXCR from the RT-PCR reads. The sample lists 160,000 or so distinct CDR3 sequences; about 24% were seen once. Sequencing was carried out using blood, either unsorted or a sorted T cell fraction (not recorded which). The receptor source for this set is a human donor who was either an allogeneic HSCT recipient or a stem cell or donor lymphocyte infusion donor (not recorded which). It is not recorded whose cells these are; they may come from a transplant donor.

This clonotype was picked up one time. The rearrangement joins TRBV7-2 to TRBJ2-1; either TRBD1 or TRBD2 may supply D (6 bases each). V dropped 3 bases and J dropped 6 bases, with 15 bases sitting between them. The germline CDR1 and CDR2 sequences are SGHTA and FQGNSA. The CDR3 is 15 amino acids. CDR3 in DNA: TGTGCCAGCAGCTTCCGGGGGCCTACGGCCAATGAGCAGTTCTTC. It yields the protein CASSFRGPTANEQFF.

The chain recombines TRBV6-5 with TRBJ2-5; no definite D call. Trimming left V 0 bases short and J 0 bases short, with 11 bases between. CDR1 and CDR2 from the germline V gene are MNHEY and SVGAGI. This CDR3 has 16 residues. The CDR3 DNA sequence: TGTGCCAGCAGTTACTCTCAGGCCGGGTACCAAGAGACCCAGTACTTC. Protein product: CASSYSQAGYQETQYF.

A few counts support this clonotype. The CDR3 DNA reads TGTGCCAGCAGTTTAGTGGCAGCTGAAGCTTTCTTT. It is translated as CASSLVAAEAFF. The chain recombines TRBV12-3 or TRBV12-4 with TRBJ1-1; D is ambiguous. Deletions cut 1 base from V and 6 bases from J, with 6 bases between. This CDR3 region has 12 residues.

The chain carries TRBV5-1 and TRBJ2-5, with 12 bases lining up with TRBD2. CDR1 and CDR2 (germline): SGHRS, YFSETQ. The CDR3 spans 14 residues. V was pared by 3 bases and J by 3 bases, with 0 bases of the junction left unmatched. This chain's CDR3 is CASSWTSGEETQYF. For the CDR3, the DNA is TGCGCCAGCAGCTGGACTAGCGGGGAAGAGACCCAGTACTTC.

The V and J genes are TRBV6-2 or TRBV6-3 and TRBJ2-7; D is ambiguous. Germline assignment: CDR1 MNHEY and CDR2 SVGEGT. V shed 2 bases and J shed 2 bases, with 4 bases lying between them. The CDR3 covers 12 residues. The CDR3 DNA sequence: TGTGCCAGCAGTTACGGACCCTACGAGCAGTACTTC. Protein: CASSYGPYEQYF.

The J gene is TRBJ2-2, the V gene TRBV5-6; unclear D gene. The CDR3 totals 16 residues. Germline V gives CDR1 SGHDT, CDR2 YYEEEE. V lost 5 bases to trimming and J lost 6 bases, with 20 bases between them. The DNA for the CDR3 is TGTGCCAGCAGATACCGGGCCTTATTATACCCCGGGGAGCTGTTTTTT. Translation: CASRYRALLYPGELFF.

CDR3 amino acids: CASSSTGTVNYGYTF. CDR3 coding DNA: TGCGCCAGCAGCTCGACCGGGACAGTTAACTATGGCTACACCTTC. The chain employs TRBV5-1 and TRBJ1-2; 7 nucleotides align to TRBD1. Germline V CDR1 and CDR2: SGHRS, YFSETQ. J lost 1 base, V lost 3 bases, and 6 bases had no gene match. This CDR3 has 15 amino acids.

CDR3 amino acids: CASTLGGTGGTEAFF. The CDR3 nucleotides are TGCGCCAGCACCCTTGGCGGGACAGGGGGGACTGAAGCTTTCTTT. The chain recombines TRBV5-1 with TRBJ1-1; 11 nucleotides align to TRBD1. CDR1 and CDR2 (germline): SGHRS, YFSETQ. After removal of 6 bases from V and 5 bases from J, the junction contained 9 bases not matched to a gene. This CDR3 is 15 amino acids long.

This clonotype was seen more than once but under ten times. V is TRBV5-1 and J is TRBJ2-1; D is possibly TRBD2 (5 bases). Trimming took 2 bases from V and 2 from J, leaving 14 bases between them. Germline values: CDR1 SGHRS, CDR2 YFSETQ. The CDR3 has 16 residues. The CDR3 protein is CASSFMAGWTYNEQFF. CDR3 coding DNA: TGCGCCAGCAGCTTTATGGCGGGTTGGACCTACAATGAGCAGTTCTTC.

This clonotype was counted only a few times. The chain couples TRBV6-5 to TRBJ2-2; D tentatively reads TRBD1 or TRBD2 (6 bases each). CDR3 size: 12 residues. V lost 7 bases and J 8 bases, leaving 11 bases between the germline ends. The germline V gene encodes CDR1 MNHEY and CDR2 SVGAGI. The chain's CDR3 is CASTQGRGELFF. The CDR3 DNA follows: TGTGCCAGCACCCAGGGGAGGGGGGAGCTGTTTTTT.

This chain links TRBV24-1 with TRBJ2-3; D is undetermined. V gave up 3 bases and J gave up 5 bases, with 8 bases separating them. The CDR3 is 13 amino acids. Germline assignment: CDR1 KGHDR and CDR2 SFDVKD. In DNA form, the CDR3 reads TGTGCCACCAGTGATATCGACCTAGATACGCAGTATTTT. This codes for CATSDIDLDTQYF.

This clonotype has just one count. The rearrangement links TRBV19 to TRBJ1-1; D is possibly TRBD1 (5 bases). Germline assignment: CDR1 LNHDA and CDR2 SQIVND (reference sequence). V was trimmed by 6 bases and J by 4 bases, leaving 12 bases between them. This CDR3 comprises 13 residues. The CDR3 reads CASRPGAGTEAFF. The CDR3 DNA reads TGTGCCAGTAGGCCCGGGGCCGGCACTGAAGCTTTCTTT. Based on the CDR3 plus reference TRBV19 and TRBJ1-1, the full variable domain is DGGITQSPKYLFRKEGQNVTLSCEQNLNHDAMYWYRQDPGQGLRLIYYSQIVNDFQKGDIAEGYSVSREKKESFPLTVTSAQKNPTAFYLCASRPGAGTEAFFGQGTRLTVV.

This clonotype occurred a few times. The V gene is TRBV12-3 or TRBV12-4, the J gene TRBJ2-3, with D perhaps TRBD2 (6 bases). This CDR3 contains 15 residues. V lost 8 bases to trimming and J lost 3 bases, with 18 bases between them. CDR3 coding DNA: TGTGCCAGCGGCAGCTCCGGGAGTGTGACAGATACGCAGTATTTT. Its translation: CASGSSGSVTDTQYF.

This clonotype was seen ten or more times. The chain uses TRBV7-2 and TRBJ1-5, with a weak D call TRBD1 (6 bases). CDR1 is SGHTA and CDR2 is FQGNSA in the germline V gene. Trimming shortened V by 4 bases and J by 3 bases, and 13 bases separated the two germline ends. The CDR3 length is 15 residues. Here the CDR3 DNA reads TGTGCCAGCAGCTCGTACAGGGCTCCCAATCAGCCCCAGCATTTT. Translation: CASSSYRAPNQPQHF.

The CDR3 bases are TGTGCCAGCAGCTTAGAAAGGACAGATTATAATTCACCCCTCCACTTT. It is translated as CASSLERTDYNSPLHF. This chain connects TRBV7-2 to TRBJ1-6, with D possibly matching TRBD1 (6 bases). The CDR3 totals 16 residues. The germline V gene has CDR1 SGHTA and CDR2 FQGNSA. The ends were cut back, 1 base at V and 4 bases at J, with 11 bases in the middle.

This clonotype was counted ten times or more. The chain uses TRBV12-3 or TRBV12-4 and TRBJ1-2; D not certain. This CDR3 is built from 15 residues. V shed 4 bases and J shed 6 bases, with 18 bases lying between them. The CDR3 region is CASSSLGSRVNGYTF. CDR3 DNA: TGTGCCAGCAGTTCCCTGGGGTCTCGGGTGAATGGCTACACCTTC.

The chain recombines TRBV20-1 with TRBJ1-1; D possibly corresponds to TRBD1 (6 bases). V dropped 0 bases and J dropped 6 bases, with 14 bases sitting between them. The CDR3 covers 14 residues. Germline-derived CDR1 and CDR2 are DFQATT and SNEGSKA (reference sequence). CDR3 in amino acids: CSARDRGGSSEAFF. CDR3 sequence (DNA): TGCAGTGCTAGAGACAGGGGCGGTTCGTCTGAAGCTTTCTTT.